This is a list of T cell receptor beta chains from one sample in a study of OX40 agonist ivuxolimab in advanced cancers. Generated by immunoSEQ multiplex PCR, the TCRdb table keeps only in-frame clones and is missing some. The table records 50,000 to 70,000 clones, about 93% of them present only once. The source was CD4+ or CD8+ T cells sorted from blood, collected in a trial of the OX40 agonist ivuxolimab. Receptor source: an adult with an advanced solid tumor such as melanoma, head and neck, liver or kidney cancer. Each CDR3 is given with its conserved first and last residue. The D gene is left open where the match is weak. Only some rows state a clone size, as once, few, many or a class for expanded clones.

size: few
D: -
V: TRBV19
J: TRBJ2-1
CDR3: CASSIGQINEQFF
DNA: TGTGCCAGTAGTATTGGTCAGATCAATGAGCAGTTCTTC

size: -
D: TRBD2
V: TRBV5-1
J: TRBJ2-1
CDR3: CASSLAESGTTYNEQFF
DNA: TGCGCCAGCAGCTTGGCCGAGTCAGGGACTACCTACAATGAGCAGTTCTTC

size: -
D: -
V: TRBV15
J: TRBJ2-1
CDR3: CATSSSFVDRYNEQFF
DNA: TGTGCCACCAGCAGCTCTTTCGTGGACAGATACAATGAGCAGTTCTTC

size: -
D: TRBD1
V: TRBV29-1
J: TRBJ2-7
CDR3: CSVDGTGSSYEQYF
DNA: TGCAGCGTGGATGGGACAGGATCCTCCTACGAGCAGTACTTC

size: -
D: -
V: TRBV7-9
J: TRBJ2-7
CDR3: CASSPLDRSSYEQYF
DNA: TGTGCCAGCAGCCCTCTAGACAGGAGCTCCTACGAGCAGTACTTC

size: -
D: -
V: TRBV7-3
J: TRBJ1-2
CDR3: CASRSYQATDYGYTF
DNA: TGTGCCAGCAGAAGTTATCAGGCTACCGACTATGGCTACACCTTC

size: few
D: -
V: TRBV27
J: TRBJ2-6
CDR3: CASSLWGERANVLTF
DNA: TGTGCCAGCAGTTTATGGGGGGAGCGGGCCAACGTCCTGACTTTC

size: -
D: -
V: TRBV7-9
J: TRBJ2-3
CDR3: CASIEGWADTQYF
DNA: TGTGCCAGCATAGAGGGTTGGGCAGATACGCAGTATTTT

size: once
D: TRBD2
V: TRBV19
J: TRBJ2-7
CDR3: CASSWSTSGPFYEQYF
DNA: TGTGCCAGTAGTTGGAGTACTAGCGGGCCGTTCTACGAGCAGTACTTC

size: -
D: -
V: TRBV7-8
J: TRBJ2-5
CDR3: CASSLSGAETQYF
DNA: TGTGCCAGCAGCTTATCAGGGGCAGAGACCCAGTACTTC

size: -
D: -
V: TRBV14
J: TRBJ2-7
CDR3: CASSHRQVSYEQYF
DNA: TGTGCCAGCAGCCATCGGCAGGTTTCCTACGAGCAGTACTTC

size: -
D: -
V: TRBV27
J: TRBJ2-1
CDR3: CASSSRSGYNYNEQFF
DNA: TGTGCCAGCAGTTCTCGTAGCGGCTATAACTACAATGAGCAGTTCTTC

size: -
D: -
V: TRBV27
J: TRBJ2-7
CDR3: CASSLPPGHSVREQYF
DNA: TGTGCCAGCAGTTTACCCCCCGGACACTCGGTGCGTGAGCAGTACTTC

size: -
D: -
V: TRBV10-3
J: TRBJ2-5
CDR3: CAISEPGQRQETQYF
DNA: TGTGCCATCAGTGAGCCCGGACAGCGCCAAGAGACCCAGTACTTC

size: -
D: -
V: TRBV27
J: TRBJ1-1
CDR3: CASSGNPRERSTEAFF
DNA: TGTGCCAGCAGTGGGAACCCTCGGGAGAGGAGCACTGAAGCTTTCTTT

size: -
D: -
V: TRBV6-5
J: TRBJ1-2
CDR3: CASSYAAEDGYTF
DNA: TGTGCCAGCAGTTACGCCGCAGAAGATGGCTACACCTTC

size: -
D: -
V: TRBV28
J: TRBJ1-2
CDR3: CASSLAGSYGYTF
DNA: TGTGCCAGCAGTTTGGCAGGCAGCTATGGCTACACCTTC

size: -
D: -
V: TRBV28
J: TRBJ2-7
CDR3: CASSKYSSYEQYF
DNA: TGTGCCAGCAGCAAGTACTCCTCCTACGAGCAGTACTTC

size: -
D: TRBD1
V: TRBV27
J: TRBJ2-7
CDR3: CASYGLGQGASYEQYF
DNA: TGTGCCAGCTATGGGTTAGGGCAGGGGGCATCCTACGAGCAGTACTTC

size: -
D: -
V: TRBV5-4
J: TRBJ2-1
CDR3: CASSLFTGVPNEQFF
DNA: TGTGCCAGCAGCTTGTTCACGGGAGTCCCCAATGAGCAGTTCTTC

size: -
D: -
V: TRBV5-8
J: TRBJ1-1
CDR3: CASSLAHGRSTEAFF
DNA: TGTGCCAGCAGCTTGGCTCATGGTAGGAGCACTGAAGCTTTCTTT

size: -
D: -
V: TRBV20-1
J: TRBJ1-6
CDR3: CSAEVNSPLHF
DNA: TGCAGTGCCGAAGTTAATTCACCCCTCCACTTT

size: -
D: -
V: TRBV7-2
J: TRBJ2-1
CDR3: CASSLGDLGLNEQFF
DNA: TGTGCCAGCAGCTTAGGGGATCTGGGGCTCAATGAGCAGTTCTTC

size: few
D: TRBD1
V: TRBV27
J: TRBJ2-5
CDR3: CASSHRQGIEETQYF
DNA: TGTGCCAGCAGTCACAGACAGGGGATCGAAGAGACCCAGTACTTC

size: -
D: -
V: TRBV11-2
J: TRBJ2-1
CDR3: CASSSPGLLYNEQFF
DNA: TGTGCCAGCAGTTCTCCGGGACTTCTCTACAATGAGCAGTTCTTC

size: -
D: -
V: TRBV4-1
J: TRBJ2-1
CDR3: CASSLLSTNEQFF
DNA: TGCGCCAGCAGCCTTCTATCGACGAATGAGCAGTTCTTC

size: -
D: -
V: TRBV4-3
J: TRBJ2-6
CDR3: CASSQGSSGANVLTF
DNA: TGCGCCAGCAGCCAAGGGAGTTCTGGGGCCAACGTCCTGACTTTC

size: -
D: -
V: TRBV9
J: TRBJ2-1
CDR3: CASCIAPGYEQFF
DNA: TGTGCCAGCTGTATCGCACCAGGCTATGAGCAGTTCTTC

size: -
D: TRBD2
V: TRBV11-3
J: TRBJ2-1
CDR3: CASSLRFSGSIYNEQFF
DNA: TGTGCCAGCAGCTTACGTTTTAGCGGGAGTATCTACAATGAGCAGTTCTTC

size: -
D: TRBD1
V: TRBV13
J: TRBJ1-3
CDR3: CASSWTGSGNTIYF
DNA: TGTGCCAGCAGCTGGACAGGGTCGGGAAACACCATATATTTT

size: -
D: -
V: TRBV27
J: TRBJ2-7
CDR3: CASSLSGGLASYEQYF
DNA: TGTGCCAGCAGTTTATCCGGGGGGCTAGCCTCCTACGAGCAGTACTTC

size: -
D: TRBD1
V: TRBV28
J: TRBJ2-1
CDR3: CASSFETGYYNEQFF
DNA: TGTGCCAGCAGTTTTGAGACAGGGTATTACAATGAGCAGTTCTTC

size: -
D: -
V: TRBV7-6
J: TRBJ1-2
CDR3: CASSLGDTINYGYTF
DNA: TGTGCCAGCAGCTTAGGGGACACGATTAACTATGGCTACACCTTC

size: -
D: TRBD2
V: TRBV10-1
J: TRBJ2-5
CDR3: CASSEAWTSGGQETQYF
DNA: TGCGCCAGCAGTGAGGCCTGGACTAGCGGGGGCCAAGAGACCCAGTACTTC

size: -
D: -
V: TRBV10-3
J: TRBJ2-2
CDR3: CAIKWNTGELFF
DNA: TGTGCCATCAAGTGGAACACCGGGGAGCTGTTTTTT

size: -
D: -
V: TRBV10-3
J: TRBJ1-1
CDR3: CAISEMQTNTEAFF
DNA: TGTGCCATCAGTGAGATGCAGACGAACACTGAAGCTTTCTTT

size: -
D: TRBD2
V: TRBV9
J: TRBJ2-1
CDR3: CASSPSSSGTSASKEQFF
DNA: TGTGCCAGCAGCCCCTCCTCCTCCGGGACTAGCGCCTCAAAGGAGCAGTTCTTC

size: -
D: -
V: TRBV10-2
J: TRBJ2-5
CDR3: CASSEGETQYF
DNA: TGCGCCAGCAGTGAAGGGGAGACCCAGTACTTC

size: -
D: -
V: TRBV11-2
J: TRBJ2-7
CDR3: CASSLGRLEGVF
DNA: TGTGCCAGCAGCTTAGGCCGGCTAGAAGGAGTCTTC

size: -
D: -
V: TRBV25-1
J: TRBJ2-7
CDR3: CASSRQAYEQYF
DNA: TGTGCCAGCAGTCGGCAGGCCTACGAGCAGTACTTC

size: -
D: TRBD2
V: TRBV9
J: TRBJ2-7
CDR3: CASSVTSGPSYEQYF
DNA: TGTGCCAGCAGCGTCACTAGCGGACCTTCCTACGAGCAGTACTTC

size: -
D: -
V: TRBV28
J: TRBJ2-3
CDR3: CASSPMAVTDTQYF
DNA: TGTGCCAGCAGCCCTATGGCGGTCACAGATACGCAGTATTTT

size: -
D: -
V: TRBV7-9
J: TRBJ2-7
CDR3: CASSYEGRDRYEQYF
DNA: TGTGCCAGCAGCTACGAAGGACGGGATAGATACGAGCAGTACTTC

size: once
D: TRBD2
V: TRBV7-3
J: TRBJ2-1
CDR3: CASSRLAGGQGEQFF
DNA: TGTGCCAGCAGCCGACTAGCGGGAGGGCAGGGTGAGCAGTTCTTC

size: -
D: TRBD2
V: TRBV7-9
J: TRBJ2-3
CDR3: CASSHSREEADTQYF
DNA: TGTGCCAGCTCCCATAGCCGGGAGGAAGCAGATACGCAGTATTTT

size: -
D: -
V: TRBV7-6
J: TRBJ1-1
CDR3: CASSPGPVGETEAFF
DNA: TGTGCCAGCAGCCCCGGGCCTGTGGGGGAAACTGAAGCTTTCTTT

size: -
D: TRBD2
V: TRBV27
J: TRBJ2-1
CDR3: CASSPLGLAEHNEQFF
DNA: TGTGCCAGCAGTCCCCTTGGACTAGCGGAGCACAATGAGCAGTTCTTC

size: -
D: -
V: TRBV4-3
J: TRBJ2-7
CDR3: CASSQDAWQPYEQYF
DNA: TGCGCCAGCAGCCAAGATGCGTGGCAGCCCTACGAGCAGTACTTC

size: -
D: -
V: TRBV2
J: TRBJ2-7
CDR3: CASSDVGTTYEQYF
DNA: TGTGCCAGCAGTGATGTTGGCACCACCTACGAGCAGTACTTC

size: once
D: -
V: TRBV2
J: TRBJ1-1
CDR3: CASSGGENWNTEAFF
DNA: TGTGCCAGCAGTGGTGGGGAGAACTGGAACACTGAAGCTTTCTTT

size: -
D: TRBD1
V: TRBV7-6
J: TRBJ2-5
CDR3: CASSPEWDRELETQYF
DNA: TGTGCCAGCAGCCCGGAATGGGACAGAGAACTTGAGACCCAGTACTTC

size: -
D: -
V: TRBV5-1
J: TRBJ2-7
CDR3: CASSLASGTEQYF
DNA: TGCGCCAGCAGCTTGGCCTCGGGCACCGAGCAGTACTTC

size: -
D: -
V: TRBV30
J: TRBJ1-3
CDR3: CAWSVWGSSGNTIYF
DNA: TGTGCCTGGAGTGTTTGGGGTAGCTCTGGAAACACCATATATTTT

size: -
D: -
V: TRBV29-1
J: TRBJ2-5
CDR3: CSVEPGQETQYF
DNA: TGCAGCGTTGAACCAGGCCAAGAGACCCAGTACTTC